This T cell receptor beta chain stems from a study of blood T cell repertoires in COVID-19. Study details: Donors in the United States, Italy and Spain gave samples during acute or convalescent COVID-19. The cDNA or gDNA used as material had been derived from T cells, B-cell-depleted T cells, or PBMCs.

Data came from immunoSEQ multiplex PCR; TCRdb stores just in-frame clones and leaves some out. In the table there are some 100,000 clones, over 70% of which are singletons. CDR3 length: 17 residues. CDR1 is SGDLS, CDR2 YYNGEE, per germline. V lost 2 bases to trimming and J lost 4 bases; unmatched junction nucleotides: 11. This receptor was obtained from a man between 60 and 75 years old with acute or convalescent COVID-19. This chain joins TRBV9 and TRBJ2-7; the match to TRBD2 covers 11 bases. Sample: peripheral blood. The CDR3 reads CASSVGLAGGPTYEQYF. CDR3 DNA: TGTGCCAGCAGCGTCGGCTTAGCGGGAGGGCCTACTTACGAGCAGTACTTC.